One sample yielded the 11 T cell receptor beta chains listed below, sequenced in a study of control samples from healthy donors and cancer patients. Measured with immunoSEQ multiplex PCR; TCRdb has only the in-frame clones, and not every one. The sample holds 75,000 to 95,000 clones, about 92% seen once. Sequenced sample: blood. The receptors were gathered from a woman in her 30s in good health.

The V call is TRBV5-1, the J call TRBJ2-1, with no clear D. CDR1 and CDR2 (germline): SGHRS, YFSETQ. The CDR3 has 13 residues. V lost 3 bases, J lost 7 bases, and 11 bases lay in between. CDR3 nucleotides: TGCGCCAGCAGCTCCTCCACTTGGAATGAGCAGTTCTTC. Translation gives CASSSSTWNEQFF.

V is TRBV2 and J is TRBJ1-5; D unclear. The CDR3 extends over 12 amino acids. The V and J ends lost 5 bases and 7 bases respectively, with 9 bases between them. Germline-derived CDR1 and CDR2 are SNHLY and FYNNEI. CDR3 residues: CASSPYTQPQHF. The DNA for the CDR3 is TGTGCCAGCAGTCCCTACACCCAGCCCCAGCATTTT.

For the CDR3, the DNA is TGTGCCAGTAGTATACTCGACAGGAGCATAGTTAACTATGGCTACACCTTC. The encoded protein is CASSILDRSIVNYGYTF. The gene calls are TRBV19 and TRBJ1-2, with D possibly TRBD1 on 6 matching bases. CDR1 and CDR2 from the germline V gene are LNHDA and SQIVND (reference sequence). The germline V and J ends were trimmed by 2 bases and 1 base, with 17 bases remaining between them. The CDR3 is 17 residues long.

CDR3 bases: TGTGCCAGCAGTTACTCGGGTCTCACTGAAGCTTTCTTT. Its translation is CASSYSGLTEAFF. The chain joins TRBV6-5 to TRBJ1-1; D is uncertain. Germline CDR1 reads MNHEY; CDR2 reads SVGAGI. This CDR3 comprises 13 residues. Deletions cut 0 bases from V and 4 bases from J, with 6 bases between.

CDR3 coding DNA: TGTGCCAGCAGCCAAGGGTCGACAGGGACCTTGGGTCAGCCCCAGCATTTT. Encoded protein: CASSQGSTGTLGQPQHF. The genes are TRBV3-1 (or the pseudogene TRBV3-2) and TRBJ1-5, with TRBD1 matching 7 bases. V shed 1 base, J shed 6 bases, and the junction held 12 bases outside the gene matches. The CDR3 consists of 17 residues. CDR1 is LGHDT, CDR2 YNNKEL, per germline (reference sequence).

Concerning this clone: One end of the junction varies from germline; a read error may be responsible. The rearrangement joins TRBV4-1 to TRBJ1-1; D remains ambiguous. The CDR3 contains 15 residues. Germline V gene lookup returns CDR1 MGHRA and CDR2 YSYEKL. CDR3 DNA: TGCGCCAGCAGCCAAGATCAAGAAGTCTGGCAAGTAAGGGAGTTT. This sequence encodes CASSQDQEVWQVREF.

The genes are TRBV2 and TRBJ2-1; 11 bases are a match to TRBD1. CDR1 and CDR2 from the germline V gene are SNHLY and FYNNEI. The CDR3 contains 13 residues. Trimming cost V 6 bases and J 6 bases; bases outside gene matches: 1. CDR3 sequence reads: CASRGTGGNEQFF. The CDR3 DNA follows: TGTGCCAGCAGGGGGACAGGGGGCAATGAGCAGTTCTTC.

This clone was counted once. The V and J genes are TRBV7-9 and TRBJ2-5; D is possibly TRBD1 (6 bases). V dropped 0 bases and J dropped 1 base, with 12 bases sitting between them. Germline-derived CDR1 and CDR2 are SEHNR and FQNEAQ (reference sequence). The CDR3 covers 16 residues. CDR3 loop: CASSLAQRGSQETQYF. CDR3 coding DNA: TGTGCCAGCAGCTTAGCTCAAAGGGGGAGCCAAGAGACCCAGTACTTC.

This rearrangement joins TRBV18 to TRBJ1-1, with 8 nucleotides matching TRBD1. Germline V gene data show CDR1 as KGHSH and CDR2 as LQKENI. The CDR3 covers 15 residues. J gave up 3 bases and V 6 bases, and 9 bases lay outside the gene matches. The chain's CDR3 is CASSPKTGVDTEAFF. The CDR3 DNA sequence: TGTGCCAGCTCCCCCAAGACAGGGGTTGACACTGAAGCTTTCTTT.

The J gene is TRBJ2-2, the V gene TRBV6-1; D unresolved. This CDR3 region has 15 residues. Germline values: CDR1 MNHNS, CDR2 SASEGT. V gave up 3 bases and J gave up 5 bases, with 13 bases separating them. The CDR3 sequence is CASSEYLDRTGELFF. Written as DNA, the CDR3 is TGTGCCAGCAGTGAGTACCTCGATCGGACCGGGGAGCTGTTTTTT.

This rearrangement joins TRBV28 to TRBJ1-2; D is unresolved. This CDR3 has 11 amino acids. The germline V gene encodes CDR1 MDHEN and CDR2 SYDVKM. V gave up 4 bases and J gave up 8 bases, with 8 bases separating them. The CDR3 loop reads CASSSGRGYTF. The CDR3, as DNA: TGTGCCAGCAGTTCCGGAAGAGGCTACACCTTC.